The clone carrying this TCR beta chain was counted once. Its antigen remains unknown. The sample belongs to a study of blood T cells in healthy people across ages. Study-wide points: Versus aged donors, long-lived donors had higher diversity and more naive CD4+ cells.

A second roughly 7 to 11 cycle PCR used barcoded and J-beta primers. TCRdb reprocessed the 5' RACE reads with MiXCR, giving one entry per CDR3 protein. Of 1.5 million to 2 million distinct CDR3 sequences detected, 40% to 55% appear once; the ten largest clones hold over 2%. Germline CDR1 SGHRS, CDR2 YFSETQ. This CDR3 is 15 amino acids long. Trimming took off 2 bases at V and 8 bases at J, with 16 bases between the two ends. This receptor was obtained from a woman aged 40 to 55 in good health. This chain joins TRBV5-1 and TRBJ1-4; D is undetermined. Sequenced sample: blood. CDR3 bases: TGCGCCAGCAGCTTCGGTGTGGAGGAATTCGAAAAACTGTTTTTT. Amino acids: CASSFGVEEFEKLFF.